This TCR beta chain was captured in a study of blood T cell repertoires in COVID-19. Study summary: PBMCs, B-cell-depleted T cells, or T cells provided the cDNA or gDNA that made up the material.

The CDR3 has 17 amino acids. Germline-derived CDR1 and CDR2 are LGHDT and YNNKEL (reference sequence). The J segment lost 5 bases and the V segment lost 3 bases, leaving 9 bases of the junction unmatched. Repertoires were generated with immunoSEQ multiplex PCR, while TCRdb's copy carries only in-frame clones and drops some. The profile shows a few hundred thousand clones, 70% to 90% of them singletons. The sequencing sample was made of peripheral blood. This chain uses TRBV3-1 (or the pseudogene TRBV3-2) with TRBJ2-4; 11 bases align to TRBD2. The sequence derives from a man aged 55 to 70 with acute or convalescent COVID-19. CDR3 DNA: TGTGCCAGCAGCCAGCGTGGGACTAGCGGTTTCGAAAACATTCAGTACTTC. Translated: CASSQRGTSGFENIQYF.